This T cell receptor beta chain was sequenced in a study of cytomegalovirus exposure and HLA in healthy donors. PCR amplification relied on 60 Vbeta primers (plus 13 Jbeta primers). Assay: immunoSEQ multiplex PCR; the TCRdb copy retains only in-frame clones and omits some. Of approximately 190,000 clones listed, roughly 80% were seen once; the top ten hold around 2.8%. Losses at the gene ends were 0 bases for V and 7 bases for J; bases not matched to a gene: 7. This CDR3 comprises 16 residues. Germline V gene data show CDR1 as SGDLS and CDR2 as YYNGEE. V usage is TRBV9 and J usage is TRBJ2-2, with 9 bases fitting TRBD2. The TCR comes from a woman aged 45-60 years in good health and CMV-seropositive. Material for sequencing was PBMCs. CDR3 sequence: CASSVGGGGAIGELFF. The DNA for the CDR3 is TGTGCCAGCAGCGTAGGTGGCGGGGGGGCCATCGGGGAGCTGTTTTTT. Full variable domain (outside the CDR3, taken from reference TRBV9 and TRBJ2-2): DSGVTQTPKHLITATGQRVTLRCSPRSGDLSVYWYQQSLDQGLQFLIQYYNGEERAKGNILERFSAQQFPDLHSELNLSSLELGDSALYFCASSVGGGGAIGELFFGEGSRLTVL.